A single sample is the source of the 20 T cell receptor beta chains below, sequenced in a study of blood T cell repertoires in COVID-19. Method: immunoSEQ multiplex PCR; TCRdb's copy keeps in-frame clones and lacks some. This sample yields a few hundred thousand clones, of which around 83% are seen a single time; over 4.5% belongs to the top ten. Sample: PBMCs or T cells enriched from blood (not recorded which). All receptors derive from a woman in her fifties or sixties who had recovered from COVID-19.

The V gene is TRBV6-5, the J gene TRBJ2-2; 12 bases map to TRBD1. CDR1 and CDR2 (germline): MNHEY, SVGAGI. The CDR3 extends over 15 amino acids. The V gene end was trimmed by 8 bases and the J gene end by 6 bases; junction bases not matched to a gene: 7. CDR3 protein: CASSPGTGGPGELFF. CDR3 DNA: TGTGCCAGCTCCCCCGGGACAGGGGGCCCCGGGGAGCTGTTTTTT.

This clone was detected once. The V and J genes are TRBV11-3 and TRBJ1-3; the D is unclear. Trimming shortened V by 3 bases and J by 0 bases, and 12 bases separated the two germline ends. The germline gives CDR1 SGHNT, CDR2 YENEEA. This CDR3 comprises 16 residues. CDR3 in DNA: TGTGCCAGCAGCTTCCGCCCGATGAGCTCTGGAAACACCATATATTTT. Translating it yields CASSFRPMSSGNTIYF.

The chain carries TRBV28 and TRBJ1-5, with a weak D call TRBD1 (5 bases). V was trimmed by 3 bases and J by 3 bases, leaving 9 bases between them. In germline, CDR1 is MDHEN, CDR2 SYDVKM. The CDR3 sequence is 14 residues long. In nucleotides, the CDR3 is TGTGCCAGCAGTTTGGCAGGGAACAATCAGCCCCAGCATTTT. It yields the protein CASSLAGNNQPQHF.

The J gene is TRBJ2-3, the V gene TRBV5-1, with 10 bases that match TRBD2. Germline lookup yields CDR1 SGHRS and CDR2 YFSETQ. Trimming at V came to 0 bases and at J to 8 bases, leaving 9 bases not matched to a gene. The CDR3 is 16 residues long. The CDR3 region is CASSLEGASGGGTQYF. CDR3 DNA sequence: TGCGCCAGCAGCTTGGAAGGGGCTAGCGGGGGTGGTACGCAGTATTTT.

The chain is built from TRBV7-2 and TRBJ2-1; TRBD2 aligns across 7 bases. This CDR3 has 15 amino acids. The V gene's germline CDR1 is SGHTA and CDR2 FQGNSA. Trimming took 1 base from V and 7 from J; bases not matched to a gene: 7. The DNA of the CDR3 is TGTGCCAGCAGCTTAGAAAGCGGGGTGGGGAATGAGCAGTTCTTC. As protein: CASSLESGVGNEQFF.

The chain carries TRBV3-1 (or the pseudogene TRBV3-2) and TRBJ1-6, with a possible D match to TRBD1 (6 bases). From germline, CDR1 is LGHDT and CDR2 YNNKEL (reference sequence). This CDR3 region has 16 residues. Trimming removed 3 bases from V and 9 bases from J, with 18 bases in between. The DNA of the CDR3 is TGTGCCAGCAGCCACCTCCAGGGGAAAATCGGTTCACCCCTCCACTTT. This translates into CASSHLQGKIGSPLHF.

The rearrangement links TRBV7-8 to TRBJ1-4; weak D call: TRBD1 (5 bases). This CDR3 has 13 amino acids. Germline V gene sequence: CDR1 SGHVS, CDR2 FQNEAQ. Trimming removed 1 base from V and 8 bases from J, with 8 bases in between. CDR3 nucleotide sequence: TGTGCCAGCAGCTTAGGGGCAGGGGAAAAACTGTTTTTT. Translation: CASSLGAGEKLFF.

This chain connects TRBV6-2 or TRBV6-3 to TRBJ1-5, with D hard to call. The CDR3 extends over 16 amino acids. Germline CDR1 is MNHEY and CDR2 is SVGEGT. The V gene lost 5 bases and the J gene lost 0 bases, with 14 bases spanning the gap. CDR3 region: CASSTRGGHSNQPQHF. The CDR3, as DNA: TGTGCCAGCAGTACCCGCGGCGGTCATAGCAATCAGCCCCAGCATTTT.

This clone was picked up one time. This chain joins TRBV11-2 and TRBJ1-1; TRBD1 aligns across 8 bases. Germline loops: CDR1 SGHAT, CDR2 FQNNGV. The CDR3 extends over 14 amino acids. J lost 4 bases, V lost 5 bases, and 6 bases had no gene match. The CDR3: CASSPRQGSTEAFF. The CDR3 bases are TGTGCCAGCAGCCCCCGACAGGGGTCCACTGAAGCTTTCTTT.

This rearrangement joins TRBV19 to TRBJ1-2; a weak D match, TRBD1 (6 bases). The CDR3 spans 13 residues. Looked up from germline, CDR1 is LNHDA and CDR2 is SQIVND (reference sequence). The V end lost 5 bases, the J end lost 8 bases, and 15 bases lay between the germline ends. As DNA, the CDR3 is TGTGCCAGTAGTCCCCTAGACAGGTACGGCTACACCTTC. Protein sequence: CASSPLDRYGYTF.

V usage is TRBV6-6 and J usage is TRBJ1-1; possible D gene TRBD1, 6 bases. CDR1 is MNHNY and CDR2 is SVGAGI in the germline V gene (reference sequence). The CDR3 length is 16 residues. V was cut by 2 bases and J by 4 bases, with 17 bases left in between. DNA of the CDR3: TGTGCCAGCAGTTACGGCGGGGGCATAGGGGGCACTGAAGCTTTCTTT. Protein product: CASSYGGGIGGTEAFF.

The gene calls are TRBV7-9 and TRBJ2-5, with 8 nucleotides matching TRBD2. CDR1 is SEHNR, CDR2 FQNEAQ, per germline (reference sequence). The J segment lost 7 bases and the V segment lost 5 bases, leaving 12 bases of the junction unmatched. There are 15 residues in the CDR3. CDR3 sequence (DNA): TGTGCCAGCAGCCCCACCGGGAGGGGCCCAGGGACCCAGTACTTC. Encoded protein: CASSPTGRGPGTQYF.

The chain employs TRBV19 and TRBJ1-2; D unresolved. The CDR3 has 14 residues. Trimming shortened V by 7 bases and J by 4 bases, and 16 bases separated the two germline ends. Germline V gene data show CDR1 as LNHDA and CDR2 as SQIVND (reference sequence). The CDR3 DNA is TGTGCCAGTAACTCACCGCCGGGGAGCTATGGCTACACCTTC. Translating it yields CASNSPPGSYGYTF.

The rearrangement uses TRBV4-3 and TRBJ1-1; TRBD1 is a possible D gene (6 bases). The CDR3 is made up of 16 amino acids. Trimming pared 0 bases from V and 4 bases from J, leaving 15 bases between. Germline V CDR1 and CDR2: LGHNA, YSLEER. CDR3 sequence reads: CASSQELSTGRTEAFF. CDR3 DNA: TGCGCCAGCAGCCAAGAGCTTTCTACAGGGCGCACTGAAGCTTTCTTT.

The chain recombines TRBV12-3 or TRBV12-4 with TRBJ1-1; D ambiguous. Trimming cost V 3 bases and J 8 bases, with 13 bases left between them. The length of the CDR3 is 13 residues. The CDR3 DNA reads TGTGCCAGCAGTTTGTCAAGCGAGGTAGAAGCTTTCTTT. It yields the protein CASSLSSEVEAFF.

This chain links TRBV5-1 with TRBJ2-7; TRBD1 matches 10 bases. The ends lost 2 bases at V and 7 bases at J; junction bases unmatched: 9. Germline CDR1 SGHRS, CDR2 YFSETQ. CDR3 length: 15 residues. CDR3 in DNA: TGCGCCAGCAGCTTACGACAGGGGGCTTCAGGGGAGCAGTACTTC. Translation gives CASSLRQGASGEQYF.

The J gene is TRBJ2-7, the V gene TRBV6-5; 9 nucleotides line up with TRBD2. The ends lost 0 bases at V and 5 bases at J; junction bases unmatched: 8. This CDR3 spans 16 amino acids. The germline CDR1 and CDR2 sequences are MNHEY and SVGAGI. The CDR3 loop is CASSYSLSSGIHEQYF. As DNA, the CDR3 is TGTGCCAGCAGTTACTCGCTGTCTAGCGGGATCCACGAGCAGTACTTC.

This clone was observed a few times. The chain uses TRBV5-4 and TRBJ1-2, with D maybe TRBD1 (6 bases). V was cut by 5 bases and J by 3 bases, with 17 bases left in between. This CDR3 comprises 15 residues. Germline V gene data show CDR1 as SGHNT and CDR2 as YYREEE (reference sequence). DNA of the CDR3: TGTGCCAGCAGATCTCAGGGGTTAGTTGACTATGGCTACACCTTC. Protein product: CASRSQGLVDYGYTF.

The chain is built from TRBV18 and TRBJ1-5, with D hard to call. V gave up 5 bases and J gave up 5 bases, with 16 bases separating them. The CDR3 sequence is 15 residues long. Per germline, CDR1 KGHSH and CDR2 LQKENI. This CDR3 is CASSSTSASYQPQHF. CDR3 bases: TGTGCCAGCTCATCGACATCAGCCTCCTATCAGCCCCAGCATTTT.

This chain links TRBV18 with TRBJ2-5, with 9 bases matching TRBD1. The germline V gene has CDR1 KGHSH and CDR2 LQKENI. The CDR3 is made up of 17 amino acids. V lost 5 bases, J lost 2 bases, and 12 bases stayed unmatched. The DNA of the CDR3 is TGTGCCAGCTCAAAAAGGGGCGGGACAGGGACGCAAGAGACCCAGTACTTC. This sequence encodes CASSKRGGTGTQETQYF.